This TCR beta chain is drawn from a study of shared clonotypes between healthy human individuals. Germline CDR1 reads SGHNT; CDR2 reads YYREEE (reference sequence). Germline trimming cut 5 bases from V and 5 bases from J; bases unmatched to any gene: 7. This CDR3 is 14 amino acids long. Overall study results and limits: Genetic and exposure-history diversity was limited by the small donor number.

Concerning this clone itself: The antigen is unknown.

As defined, naive CD8 cells were CD45RO-negative and positively selected for CCR7, with terminally differentiated effector memory CD45RA+ cells excluded. This table comes from immunoSEQ multiplex PCR, and its TCRdb copy is limited to in-frame clones, with some not included. The sample has about 800,000 clones, approximately 96% seen once. The sequenced material came from naive CD8+ T cells sorted from blood. The V call is TRBV5-4, the J call TRBJ1-2; 9 bases align to TRBD1. The sequence was obtained from a man aged 25-45 years in good health. CDR3 bases: TGTGCCAGCAGGGTACAGGGGGCGATTTATGGCTACACCTTC. This sequence encodes CASRVQGAIYGYTF.